This record covers a single T cell receptor beta chain. The CDR3 covers 18 residues. V lost 4 bases and J lost 4; bases outside the gene matches: 13. The germline gives CDR1 SGDLS, CDR2 YYNGEE. This specimen comes from a study of cytomegalovirus exposure and HLA in healthy donors. As for the study in general: Caucasian-associated ancestry cluster membership applied to 75% to 85% of 398 genotyped donors.

The study ran its PCR with 60 Vbeta and 13 Jbeta primers. Using immunoSEQ multiplex PCR, the repertoire was profiled, and TCRdb retains in-frame clones only, with some absent. The table shows roughly 99,000 clones, with 70% to 80% occurring only once. The clonotype was recovered from a man aged 18-30 years in good health and CMV-seronegative. The J gene is TRBJ2-1, the V gene TRBV9, with TRBD1 matching over 11 bases. Input material: PBMCs. The CDR3, as DNA: TGTGCCAGCAGCCGTAGGCCCCTTGGACAGGGGGCTTACAATGAGCAGTTCTTC. Its translation is CASSRRPLGQGAYNEQFF.